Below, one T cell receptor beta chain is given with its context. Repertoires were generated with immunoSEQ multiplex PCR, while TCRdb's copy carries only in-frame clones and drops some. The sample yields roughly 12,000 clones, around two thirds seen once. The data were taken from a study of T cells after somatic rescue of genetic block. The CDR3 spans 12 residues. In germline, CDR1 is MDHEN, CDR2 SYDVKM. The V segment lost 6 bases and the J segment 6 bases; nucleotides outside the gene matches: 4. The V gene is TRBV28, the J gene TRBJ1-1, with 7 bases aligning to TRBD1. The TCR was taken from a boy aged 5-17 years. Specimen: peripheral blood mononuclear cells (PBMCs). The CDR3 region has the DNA TGTGCCAGCAGGACAGGGAGGGCTGAAGCTTTCTTT. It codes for CASRTGRAEAFF.